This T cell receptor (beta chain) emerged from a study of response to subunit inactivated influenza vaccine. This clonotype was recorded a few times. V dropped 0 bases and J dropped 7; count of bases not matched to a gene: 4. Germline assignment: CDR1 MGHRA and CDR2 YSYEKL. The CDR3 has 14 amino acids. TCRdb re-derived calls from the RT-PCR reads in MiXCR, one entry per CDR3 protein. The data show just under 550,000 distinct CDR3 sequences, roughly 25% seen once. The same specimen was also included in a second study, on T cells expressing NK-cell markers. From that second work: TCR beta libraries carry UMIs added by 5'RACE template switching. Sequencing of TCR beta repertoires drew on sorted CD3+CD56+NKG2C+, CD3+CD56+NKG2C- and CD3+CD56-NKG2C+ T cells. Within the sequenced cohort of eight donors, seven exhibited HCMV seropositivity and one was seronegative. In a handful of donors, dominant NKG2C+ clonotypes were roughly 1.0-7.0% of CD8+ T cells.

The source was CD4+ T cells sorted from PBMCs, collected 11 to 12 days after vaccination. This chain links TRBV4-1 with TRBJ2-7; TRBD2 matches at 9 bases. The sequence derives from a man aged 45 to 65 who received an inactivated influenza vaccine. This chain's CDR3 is CASSQELLAGEQYF. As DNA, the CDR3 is TGCGCCAGCAGCCAAGAGTTACTAGCGGGTGAGCAGTACTTC.